This is a list of T cell receptor beta chains from one sample in a study of CD8 T cells in Susac syndrome. One entry per CDR3 protein results from TCRdb running MiXCR on the immunoSEQ multiplex PCR reads. The data show some 100,000 distinct CDR3 sequences, with 90% to 95% seen just once and under 0.095% held by the top ten. Sequenced input: CD4+ T cells from PBMCs. The receptor source for this set is a human donor with multiple sclerosis. Both conserved end residues are part of each CDR3. D genes are given only for firm matches. For some rows the clone size is stated as once, few or many, or as a class when expanded; others skip it.

CDR3 protein,CDR3 DNA,D gene,J gene,V gene,clone size,CDR3 length
CASSLFGGRGANVLTF,TGTGCCAGCAGCTTATTCGGGGGGCGTGGGGCCAACGTCCTGACTTTC,.,TRBJ2-6,TRBV7-8,.,16
CASSLGRGAGGANVLTF,TGCGCCAGCAGCTTGGGTAGGGGAGCAGGTGGGGCCAACGTCCTGACTTTC,.,TRBJ2-6,TRBV5-1,.,17
CSVAPTGELFF,TGCAGCGTTGCACCAACCGGGGAGCTGTTTTTT,.,TRBJ2-2,TRBV29-1,.,11
CASSEPGTALGYTF,TGTGCCAGCAGTGAACCCGGGACCGCCCTAGGCTACACCTTC,.,TRBJ1-2,TRBV25-1,.,14
CASSLAGTGGGEQFF,TGTGCCAGCAGCTTAGCCGGGACAGGGGGCGGTGAGCAGTTCTTC,TRBD1,TRBJ2-1,TRBV7-8,.,15
CSAQPWTGENIQYF,TGCAGCGCCCAACCATGGACAGGGGAAAACATTCAGTACTTC,TRBD1,TRBJ2-4,TRBV29-1,.,14
CASSSHQTYSNQPQHF,TGTGCCAGCAGTTCCCACCAGACATATAGCAATCAGCCCCAGCATTTT,.,TRBJ1-5,TRBV6-2/TRBV6-3,.,16
CAWTPDRMTIYGYTF,TGTGCCTGGACCCCGGACAGAATGACTATCTATGGCTACACCTTC,.,TRBJ1-2,TRBV30,.,15
CASSLASGTGVHEQFF,TGTGCCAGCAGCTTAGCATCCGGGACAGGGGTCCATGAGCAGTTCTTC,TRBD1,TRBJ2-1,TRBV7-2,.,16
CSANLDGRNTEAFF,TGCAGTGCCAACCTGGACGGGAGGAACACTGAAGCTTTCTTT,.,TRBJ1-1,TRBV20-1,.,14
CASSSGGTGVQSPLHF,TGTGCCAGCAGCTCAGGGGGGACAGGGGTACAATCACCCCTCCACTTT,TRBD1,TRBJ1-6,TRBV2,.,16
CSATEGGTGELFF,TGCAGTGCCACTGAAGGGGGCACCGGGGAGCTGTTTTTT,.,TRBJ2-2,TRBV20-1,once,13
CAWKNPGGPGYTF,TGTGCCTGGAAGAACCCTGGGGGCCCTGGCTACACCTTC,.,TRBJ1-2,TRBV30,.,13
CASSATGDPHF,TGTGCCAGCAGCGCAACAGGGGACCCCCACTTT,TRBD1,TRBJ1-6,TRBV5-6,.,11
CASSRRGGAISTDTQYF,TGTGCCAGTAGTAGGCGCGGGGGGGCCATAAGCACAGATACGCAGTATTTT,TRBD2,TRBJ2-3,TRBV19,.,17
CASSLSGGSQETQYF,TGCGCCAGCAGCCTGTCGGGGGGCTCGCAGGAGACCCAGTACTTC,.,TRBJ2-5,TRBV4-3,.,15
CASSEGSDWDSPLHF,TGTGCCAGCAGTGAAGGCAGTGACTGGGATTCACCCCTCCACTTT,.,TRBJ1-6,TRBV25-1,.,15
CASSTQGIDQPQHF,TGTGCCAGCAGTACCCAGGGTATAGATCAGCCCCAGCATTTT,.,TRBJ1-5,TRBV2,.,14
CSADTGTNTGELFF,TGCAGTGCTGACACGGGAACCAACACCGGGGAGCTGTTTTTT,.,TRBJ2-2,TRBV20-1,once,14
CASSESGLLREQFF,TGTGCCAGCAGTGAGAGCGGGCTGCTTCGGGAGCAGTTCTTC,.,TRBJ2-1,TRBV6-4,.,14
CASSQEAGAHNEQFF,TGCGCCAGCAGCCAAGAGGCGGGTGCGCACAATGAGCAGTTCTTC,.,TRBJ2-1,TRBV4-3,.,15
CASSYSKTGQETEAFF,TGTGCCAGCAGTTACTCGAAAACAGGGCAAGAGACTGAAGCTTTCTTT,.,TRBJ1-1,TRBV6-2/TRBV6-3,once,16
CASSWASGTEAFF,TGTGCCAGCAGTTGGGCCTCAGGGACTGAAGCTTTCTTT,.,TRBJ1-1,TRBV6-5,.,13
CASSQLDRVYEQYF,TGTGCCAGCAGCCAATTGGACAGGGTCTACGAGCAGTACTTC,TRBD1,TRBJ2-7,TRBV14,.,14
CASSRSGGQGYEQYF,TGTGCCAGCAGCCGCAGCGGGGGACAGGGCTACGAGCAGTACTTC,.,TRBJ2-7,TRBV6-2/TRBV6-3,.,15
CASGLQETQYF,TGTGCCAGCGGGCTCCAAGAGACCCAGTACTTC,.,TRBJ2-5,TRBV11-1,.,11
CASSQQASTDTQYF,TGCGCCAGCAGCCAACAGGCCAGCACAGATACGCAGTATTTT,.,TRBJ2-3,TRBV4-3,.,14
CASSEYEANYGYTF,TGTGCCAGCAGTGAATATGAAGCTAACTATGGCTACACCTTC,.,TRBJ1-2,TRBV25-1,.,14
CASRAGNNYEQYF,TGTGCCAGCAGGGCCGGGAACAACTACGAGCAGTACTTC,.,TRBJ2-7,TRBV6-6,.,13
CASSRRGPVPQETQYF,TGTGCCAGCTCACGGCGGGGGCCGGTCCCCCAAGAGACCCAGTACTTC,.,TRBJ2-5,TRBV18,.,16
CASSRPGGNEKLFF,TGTGCCAGCAGCCGGCCAGGGGGTAATGAAAAACTGTTTTTT,TRBD1,TRBJ1-4,TRBV11-2,.,14
CASSDPWVGGEETQYF,TGTGCCAGCAGCGATCCCTGGGTAGGAGGGGAGGAGACCCAGTACTTC,.,TRBJ2-5,TRBV7-9,.,16
CASSELRQETQYF,TGTGCCAGCAGTGAATTGCGGCAAGAGACCCAGTACTTC,.,TRBJ2-5,TRBV2,.,13
CATSRDELAGGYNEQFF,TGTGCCACCAGCAGAGATGAACTAGCGGGGGGGTACAATGAGCAGTTCTTC,TRBD2,TRBJ2-1,TRBV15,.,17
CASSQDPAGGSGAQYF,TGTGCCAGCAGCCAAGATCCAGCGGGGGGCAGCGGGGCCCAGTACTTC,TRBD2,TRBJ2-5,TRBV4-2,.,16
CASSPYQGADTEAFF,TGTGCCAGCTCACCTTACCAGGGCGCGGACACTGAAGCTTTCTTT,.,TRBJ1-1,TRBV18,.,15
CASKPTSGGGNEQFF,TGTGCCAGCAAACCGACTAGCGGGGGGGGCAATGAGCAGTTCTTC,TRBD2,TRBJ2-1,TRBV25-1,.,15
CATSLNGNEQFF,TGTGCCACCTCTCTGAACGGAAATGAGCAGTTCTTC,.,TRBJ2-1,TRBV24-1,.,12
CASSLIVGGSYNEQFF,TGCGCCAGCAGCTTAATTGTGGGTGGCTCCTACAATGAGCAGTTCTTC,.,TRBJ2-1,TRBV5-1,.,16
CASSIVADYEQYF,TGTGCCAGTAGTATAGTAGCCGACTACGAGCAGTACTTC,.,TRBJ2-7,TRBV19,once,13
CAWSVGTGNQPQHF,TGTGCCTGGAGTGTAGGGACAGGGAACCAGCCCCAGCATTTT,TRBD1,TRBJ1-5,TRBV30,.,14
CASNHRQGSDEQYF,TGTGCCAGCAACCATCGACAGGGGAGCGACGAGCAGTACTTC,TRBD1,TRBJ2-7,TRBV12-3/TRBV12-4,.,14
CSAQLAGGRSEQFF,TGCAGTGCTCAACTAGCGGGGGGTAGGAGTGAGCAGTTCTTC,TRBD2,TRBJ2-1,TRBV20-1,.,14
CASQRGRGANQPQHF,TGTGCCAGCCAGAGGGGGCGCGGGGCTAATCAGCCCCAGCATTTT,TRBD1,TRBJ1-5,TRBV2,once,15
CASSRAGRGEKLFF,TGTGCCAGCAGTAGGGCAGGGCGTGGGGAAAAACTGTTTTTT,.,TRBJ1-4,TRBV27,once,14
CASSATGQGDPLNYGYTF,TGTGCCAGCAGCGCCACGGGACAGGGGGACCCTCTTAACTATGGCTACACCTTC,TRBD1,TRBJ1-2,TRBV9,.,18
CASSATGGLAGGELFF,TGCGCCAGCAGCGCGACAGGGGGCCTGGCCGGCGGGGAGCTGTTTTTT,TRBD1,TRBJ2-2,TRBV5-1,.,16
CATQTLRDTEAFF,TGTGCCACCCAGACACTGAGGGACACTGAAGCTTTCTTT,.,TRBJ1-1,TRBV6-2/TRBV6-3,.,13
CASSLQGGEAFF,TGTGCCAGCAGCCTACAGGGTGGTGAAGCTTTCTTT,.,TRBJ1-1,TRBV9,.,12
CSARAGTEMNTEAFF,TGCAGTGCTAGAGCCGGGACAGAGATGAACACTGAAGCTTTCTTT,TRBD1,TRBJ1-1,TRBV20-1,.,15
CASSIKGTYNQPQHF,TGTGCCAGTAGTATTAAGGGGACCTACAATCAGCCCCAGCATTTT,.,TRBJ1-5,TRBV19,.,15
CSAAQGGVYEQYF,TGCAGCGCCGCACAGGGGGGCGTGTACGAGCAGTACTTC,TRBD1,TRBJ2-7,TRBV29-1,.,13
CSVADPSFKAFF,TGCAGCGTTGCGGACCCCTCGTTCAAAGCTTTCTTT,.,TRBJ1-1,TRBV29-1,.,12
CASSVDGYGYEQYF,TGTGCCAGCAGCGTAGATGGGTATGGCTACGAGCAGTACTTC,.,TRBJ2-7,TRBV9,.,14
CASSSGTANGYTF,TGTGCCAGCAGTTCAGGGACAGCCAATGGCTACACCTTC,TRBD1,TRBJ1-2,TRBV28,.,13